This T cell receptor beta chain was documented in a study of CD8 T cells in Susac syndrome. Isolation of CD8+ and CD4+ T cells was performed negatively, whereas enrichment of TEMRA cells was done by FACS. Germline V gene lookup returns CDR1 SGHVS and CDR2 FQNEAQ. CDR3 length equals 15 residues. After removal of 4 bases from V and 0 bases from J, the junction contained 5 bases not matched to a gene. With random hexamers, reverse transcription was performed on roughly 0.5 to 1 ug of RNA. TCRdb re-called the immunoSEQ multiplex PCR reads through MiXCR, storing one row per CDR3 protein. The sample contains about 130,000 distinct CDR3 sequences, around 96% of which appear only once.

Sequenced: CD4+ T cells from PBMCs. The sequence was collected from a human donor in good health. The chain employs TRBV7-8 and TRBJ2-7, with 8 bases aligning to TRBD2. CDR3 loop: CASSSLAGLSYEQYF. For the CDR3, the DNA is TGTGCCAGCAGCTCTTTAGCGGGACTCTCCTACGAGCAGTACTTC.